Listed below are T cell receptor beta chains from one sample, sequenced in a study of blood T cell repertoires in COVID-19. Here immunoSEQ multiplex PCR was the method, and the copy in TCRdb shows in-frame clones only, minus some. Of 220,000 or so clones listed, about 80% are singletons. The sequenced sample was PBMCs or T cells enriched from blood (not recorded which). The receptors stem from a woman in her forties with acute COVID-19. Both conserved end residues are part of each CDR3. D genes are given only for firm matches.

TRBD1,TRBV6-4,CASKGQEGNTEAFF
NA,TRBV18,CASSLLTGELFF
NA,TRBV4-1,CASSQVVGAAYNSPLHF
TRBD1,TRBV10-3,CAISNGQGVNTGELFF
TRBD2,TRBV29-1,CSVEGLVIGRRTQYF
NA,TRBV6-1,CASSEALRGSRETQYF
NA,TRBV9,CASSVESWAYNEQFF
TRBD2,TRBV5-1,CASSLVAGGGTHEQYF
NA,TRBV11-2,CASSDPRGVNTEAFF
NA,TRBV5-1,CASSLAAGRNTEAFF
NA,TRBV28,CASSLSGGRETQYF
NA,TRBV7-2,CASSQRAGPLSETQYF